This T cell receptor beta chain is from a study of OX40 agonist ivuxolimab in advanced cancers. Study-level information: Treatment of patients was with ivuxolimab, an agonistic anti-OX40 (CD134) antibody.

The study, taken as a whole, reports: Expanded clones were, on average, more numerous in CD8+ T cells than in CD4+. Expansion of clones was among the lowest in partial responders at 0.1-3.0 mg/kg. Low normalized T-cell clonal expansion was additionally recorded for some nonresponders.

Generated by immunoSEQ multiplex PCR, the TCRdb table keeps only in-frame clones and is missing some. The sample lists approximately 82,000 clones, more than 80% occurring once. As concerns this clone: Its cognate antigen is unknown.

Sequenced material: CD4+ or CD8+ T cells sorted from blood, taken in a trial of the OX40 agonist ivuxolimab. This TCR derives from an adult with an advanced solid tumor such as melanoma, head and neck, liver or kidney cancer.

CDR3 protein: CASSFVRNTEAFF. DNA of the CDR3: TGTGCCAGCAGTTTTGTCCGGAACACTGAAGCTTTCTTT. The V gene is TRBV28, the J gene TRBJ1-1; D not resolved. The CDR3 extends over 13 amino acids. Trimming removed 3 bases from V and 1 base from J, with 6 bases in between. Germline loops: CDR1 MDHEN, CDR2 SYDVKM.